The 12 T cell receptor beta chains below were found in one sample sequenced in a study of T cells after posttransplantation cyclophosphamide. The protocol was immunoSEQ multiplex PCR, while the TCRdb copy is restricted to in-frame clones and leaves out a portion. The table has about 32,000 clones, over 75% seen once. Cells defined as naive were viable CD3+CD4+ or CD3+CD8+ and CCR7+CD45RA+CD45RO-CD95-CD27+CD28+. The sample taken for sequencing was naive CD4+ T cells sorted from blood. These receptors were collected from a man younger than 45 in good health and a related stem cell transplant donor.

This sequence joins TRBV7-3 and TRBJ1-2; TRBD1 aligns across 12 bases. CDR1 and CDR2 from the germline V gene are SGHTA and FQGTGA. The J segment lost 6 bases and the V segment lost 5 bases, leaving 4 bases of the junction unmatched. This CDR3 region has 14 residues. CDR3 sequence reads: CASSPGTGGDGYTF. The CDR3, as DNA: TGTGCCAGCAGCCCCGGGACAGGGGGCGATGGCTACACCTTC.

The chain combines TRBV5-4 with TRBJ1-3; 8 bases fit TRBD1. CDR3 length equals 14 residues. Germline loops: CDR1 SGHNT, CDR2 YYREEE (reference sequence). Germline trimming cut 2 bases from V and 7 bases from J; bases unmatched to any gene: 5. CDR3 amino acids: CASSFGQGRNTIYF. Here the CDR3 DNA reads TGTGCCAGCAGCTTTGGACAGGGAAGGAACACCATATATTTT.

The V and J genes are TRBV28 and TRBJ1-2, with D perhaps TRBD1 (6 bases). The length of the CDR3 is 15 residues. Germline CDR1 is MDHEN and CDR2 is SYDVKM. Deletions cut 3 bases from V and 2 bases from J, with 13 bases between. This CDR3 reads CASSFPAGENYGYTF. For the CDR3, the DNA is TGTGCCAGCAGTTTCCCGGCAGGGGAGAACTATGGCTACACCTTC.

This sequence joins TRBV6-1 and TRBJ2-2; TRBD1 aligns across 7 bases. Losses at the gene ends were 5 bases for V and 4 bases for J; bases not matched to a gene: 7. The CDR3 has 15 residues. Germline loops: CDR1 MNHNS, CDR2 SASEGT. The CDR3 loop reads CASSLRDSGTGELFF. CDR3 nucleotides: TGTGCCAGCAGTCTCCGGGACAGTGGCACCGGGGAGCTGTTTTTT.

This clone was counted a single time. The J gene is TRBJ2-1, the V gene TRBV7-8; maybe TRBD1 (5 bases). CDR3 length: 14 residues. From germline, CDR1 is SGHVS and CDR2 FQNEAQ. The V gene lost 4 bases and the J gene lost 4 bases, with 11 bases spanning the gap. CDR3 in amino acids: CASSSDSRYNEQFF. CDR3 nucleotides: TGTGCCAGCAGCTCCGACAGCAGGTACAATGAGCAGTTCTTC.

J is TRBJ2-5 and V is TRBV7-3, with D unclear. The CDR3 contains 14 residues. CDR1 and CDR2 from the germline V gene are SGHTA and FQGTGA. V was clipped by 2 bases and J by 6 bases, with 13 bases between them. The CDR3 region is CASSLSVESKTQYF. The CDR3 nucleotides are TGTGCCAGCAGCTTATCTGTGGAGAGTAAGACCCAGTACTTC.

This chain uses TRBV7-2 with TRBJ1-3; D ambiguous. V shed 5 bases and J shed 0 bases, with 14 bases lying between them. This CDR3 region has 16 residues. Looked up from germline, CDR1 is SGHTA and CDR2 is FQGNSA. This CDR3 reads CASSGLLKSSGNTIYF. The DNA for the CDR3 is TGTGCCAGCAGCGGACTCCTAAAGAGCTCTGGAAACACCATATATTTT.

V is TRBV5-1 and J is TRBJ2-1; 11 positions agree with TRBD2. CDR3 size: 16 residues. Germline-derived CDR1 and CDR2 are SGHRS and YFSETQ. V lost 3 bases and J lost 2; bases outside the gene matches: 4. CDR3 in DNA: TGCGCCAGCAGCTGGGGACTAGCGGCAACCTACAATGAGCAGTTCTTC. It specifies CASSWGLAATYNEQFF.

The DNA of the CDR3 is TGCGCCAGCAGCTCCGGGACAGGAGTCATAAACACTGAAGCTTTCTTT. Translation gives CASSSGTGVINTEAFF. This sequence joins TRBV5-1 and TRBJ1-1; 8 nucleotides align to TRBD1. Germline CDR1 SGHRS, CDR2 YFSETQ. The CDR3 contains 16 residues. Unmatched junction bases numbered 9, after V lost 3 bases and J lost 2 bases.

V is TRBV6-1 and J is TRBJ2-1; 7 bases line up with TRBD2. CDR3 size: 14 residues. The V gene end was trimmed by 8 bases and the J gene end by 7 bases; junction bases not matched to a gene: 11. The germline V gene encodes CDR1 MNHNS and CDR2 SASEGT. The CDR3 DNA reads as TGTGCCAGCCTTCCTGGGGGGGGATGGAATGAGCAGTTCTTC. Amino acids: CASLPGGGWNEQFF.

V gene TRBV5-1 combines with J gene TRBJ2-5, with 12 bases identical to TRBD2. CDR3 length: 16 amino acids. The ends lost 5 bases at V and 0 bases at J; junction bases unmatched: 5. Germline CDR1 reads SGHRS; CDR2 reads YFSETQ. The CDR3 spells CASRPTSGGYQETQYF. The CDR3 DNA sequence: TGCGCCAGCAGGCCAACTAGCGGGGGGTACCAAGAGACCCAGTACTTC.

This clone occurred a few times. The J gene is TRBJ1-5, the V gene TRBV28; 7 bases line up with TRBD1. Germline CDR1 MDHEN, CDR2 SYDVKM. This CDR3 has 15 residues. Trimming removed 2 bases from V and 4 bases from J; junction bases left unmatched: 5. CDR3 nucleotides: TGTGCCAGCAGTTTAGGGGGACAGTGGAATCAGCCCCAGCATTTT. The encoded protein is CASSLGGQWNQPQHF.